This TCR beta chain was documented in a study of cytomegalovirus exposure and HLA in healthy donors. Whole-study results and caveats: Around 160 TCR beta chains were listed as cytomegalovirus-associated. Some public TCRs appeared in many individuals, while most sequences were rare. High sensitivity and specificity were reportedly achieved when the classifier diagnosed cytomegalovirus status.

Concerning this clone: Antigen unknown.

The donors formed part of the approximately 120-subject validation cohort, distinct from the approximately 670-subject first cohort. Measured with immunoSEQ multiplex PCR; TCRdb has only the in-frame clones, and not every one. The data show roughly 230,000 clones, roughly 87% seen once. The sequence came from a woman aged 25-40 years in good health and CMV-seronegative. The sample consisted of PBMCs.

The CDR3 loop is CASSPRSSGYNEQFF. The CDR3 nucleotides read TGTGCCAGCAGCCCCCGATCTAGCGGATACAATGAGCAGTTCTTC. This chain uses TRBV13 with TRBJ2-1; 7 nucleotides match TRBD2. The ends lost 5 bases at V and 4 bases at J; junction bases unmatched: 8. Germline V gene data show CDR1 as PRHDT and CDR2 as FYEKMQ (reference sequence). The CDR3 runs 15 residues.